This T cell receptor beta chain was found in a study of control samples from healthy donors and cancer patients. Points on this clone: The germline gene is not matched at one end of the junction; a read error may be the cause.

The table came from immunoSEQ multiplex PCR; TCRdb's copy has only in-frame clones and leaves some out. The data contain 130,000 to 150,000 clones, 90% to 95% of them singletons. The clonotype originates from a man between 60 and 70 years old with colorectal cancer. The sequenced material came from PBMCs.

CDR3 coding DNA: TGCGCCAGCAGCTCCGTGGGGGGCGGGCACGAGCAGTGCTTC. This gives the protein CASSSVGGGHEQCF. The V call is TRBV4-1, the J call TRBJ2-7, with D possibly being TRBD1 or TRBD2 (6 bases each). This CDR3 is 14 amino acids long. Germline V gene lookup returns CDR1 MGHRA and CDR2 YSYEKL.